This T cell receptor beta chain emerged from a study of blood T cell repertoires in COVID-19 (dated by TCRdb to about 2020). Notes on the research overall: Samples from collaborators originated in the United States, Italy and Spain and spanned both the acute and convalescent phases of COVID-19. The material from the prospective study consisted of cDNA or gDNA derived from T cells, B-cell-depleted T cells, or PBMCs. The dataset comprised deeply sampled blood TCRbeta repertoires from subjects exposed to, actively infected with, or recovered from COVID-19. The repertoires were released in a freely available public database intended as a resource for research on the immune response to SARS-CoV-2. The samples were drawn from two sources: the first 160 participants of the ongoing ImmuneRACE study, and 950 to 1,500 subjects contributed by 6 global collaborators. A de-identified subject ID, COVID-19 status, age in years and sex were almost always included in the sample metadata. Where available, HLA class I and class II types were taken from metadata supplied by the sample provider and were not determined by assay-based typing.

The germline V gene (reference sequence) specifies LNHDA as CDR1 and SQIVND as CDR2. The CDR3 measures 14 amino acids from cysteine to phenylalanine. CDR3 DNA is the only sequence kept; it has 42 bases, read in frame from the first base. Trimming removed 7 bases from V and 0 bases from J; the gene matches leave 5 bases unexplained. The immunoSEQ Assay, a bias-controlled multiplex PCR, was used to amplify TCRbeta CDR3 regions from genomic DNA. Per the original workflow: The number of nucleated cells in each sample was estimated from the amplification of reference gene primers within the assay. To quantify the absolute abundance of each unique TCRbeta CDR3 rearrangement, sequence reads were collapsed and filtered. For each sample, productive Simpson clonality was calculated by taking the square root of Simpson's diversity index across productive rearrangements. This is the immuneACCESS table as TCRdb keeps it, with only in-frame sequences that have V and J called. A part of the clones is gone; compared with another copy, unresolved V genes explain less than half, and the rest is unexplained. V and J calls and clone size are copied from that table; D and trimming were computed from the DNA. The sample data list more than 65,000 clones, and around three quarters of these were observed just once. Jointly, the top ten make up 28% of the sample.

As to this clone: The clone's antigen remains unknown. It has no much larger one-base neighbor in the sample; base qualities were not kept.

The investigation overall reported the following: The quantity of clinical and demographic metadata differed by source and by participant and was supplied without curation.

Collaborating institutions collected whole blood in K2EDTA tubes following their own protocols. For TCRbeta analysis, collaborator samples were shipped as frozen whole blood, as isolated PBMCs, or as DNA extracted from either sample type. The rearranged chain carries TRBV19 and TRBJ1-2, and TRBD1 aligns with 7 junction nucleotides. The origin of this receptor is a woman aged 80 or over with active or convalescent COVID-19. The sequenced sample was peripheral blood. The nucleotide sequence reads TGTGCCAGTACCAGGACAGGAACTAACTATGGCTACACCTTC. Its amino acids are CASTRTGTNYGYTF.